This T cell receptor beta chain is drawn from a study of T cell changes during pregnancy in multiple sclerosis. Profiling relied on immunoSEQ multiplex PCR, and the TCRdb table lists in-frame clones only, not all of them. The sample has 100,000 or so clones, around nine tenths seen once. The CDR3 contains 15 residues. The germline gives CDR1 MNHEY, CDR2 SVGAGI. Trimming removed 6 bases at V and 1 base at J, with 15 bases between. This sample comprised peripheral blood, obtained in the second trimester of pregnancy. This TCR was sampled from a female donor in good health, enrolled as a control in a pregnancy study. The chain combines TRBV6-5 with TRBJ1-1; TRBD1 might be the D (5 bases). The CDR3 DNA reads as TGTGCCAGCAGGGTGCGGGGGAACGAGAACACTGAAGCTTTCTTT. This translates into CASRVRGNENTEAFF.